The next 18 T cell receptor beta chains were all read from a single sample in a study of blood T cells in healthy people across ages. With a J-beta primer mix and a sample-barcoded 5' primer, a second PCR ran roughly 6 to 12 cycles. TCRdb itself ran the 5' RACE reads through MiXCR, one entry per CDR3 protein. The sample records about 1.5 million distinct CDR3 sequences, roughly 43% being singletons. Sequenced input: blood. The receptors here all came from a woman aged 18-30 years in good health.

This clonotype was seen more than once but under ten times. The CDR3 spells CATSRDASVSYEQYF. CDR3 coding DNA: TGTGCCACCAGCAGAGATGCCAGCGTCTCCTACGAGCAGTACTTC. The rearrangement uses TRBV15 and TRBJ2-7; D is undetermined. With 0 bases removed from V and 0 bases from J, the gap between germline ends came to 9 bases. CDR1 and CDR2 (germline): LNHNV, YYDKDF (reference sequence). The CDR3 spans 15 residues.

This clonotype was recorded a few times. This chain connects TRBV20-1 to TRBJ2-4; D is unresolved. In germline, CDR1 is DFQATT, CDR2 SNEGSKA (reference sequence). Trimming removed 4 bases from V and 0 bases from J, with 10 bases in between. The CDR3 is 14 amino acids. CDR3 residues: CSATDSLAKNIQYF. In nucleotides, the CDR3 is TGCAGTGCTACTGACTCCTTAGCCAAAAACATTCAGTACTTC.

This clonotype was picked up a small number of times. This CDR3 reads CASSGDFSGPLYNEQFF. The CDR3 coding sequence is TGTGCCAGCAGTGGCGACTTTAGCGGGCCGCTTTACAATGAGCAGTTCTTC. This chain uses TRBV25-1 with TRBJ2-1; 7 bases line up with TRBD2. Trimming took 4 bases from V and 4 from J; bases not matched to a gene: 13. CDR3 size: 17 residues. The germline gives CDR1 MGHDK, CDR2 SYGVNS.

This clonotype was observed a handful of times. The chain links TRBV7-3 to TRBJ2-1; the D is unclear. The germline V gene has CDR1 SGHTA and CDR2 FQGTGA. The CDR3 sequence is 13 residues long. Trimming left V 3 bases short and J 10 bases short, with 13 bases between. The CDR3 region is CASSLNLLGEQFF. The CDR3 region has the DNA TGTGCCAGCAGCTTGAATCTCCTGGGAGAGCAGTTCTTC.

The V and J genes are TRBV2 and TRBJ1-4; D unclear. V was trimmed by 2 bases and J by 4 bases, leaving 11 bases between them. This CDR3 is built from 15 residues. The V gene's germline CDR1 is SNHLY and CDR2 FYNNEI. This CDR3 is CASSELGFSNEKLFF. The CDR3, as DNA: TGTGCCAGCAGTGAATTGGGTTTCAGTAATGAAAAACTGTTTTTT.

The table lists this clonotype with a few counts. The chain is built from TRBV10-3 and TRBJ2-1; TRBD1 matches 7 bases. The V segment lost 11 bases and the J segment 13 bases; nucleotides outside the gene matches: 23. Germline assignment: CDR1 ENHRY and CDR2 SYGVKD. The CDR3 runs to 15 residues. The CDR3 DNA sequence: TGTGCCTCGGGACAGTCAACCGTTGGGAGTAATCCCCAGTTCTTC. Translated: CASGQSTVGSNPQFF.

This clonotype was seen a handful of times. The V call is TRBV10-3, the J call TRBJ2-1; TRBD1 matches at 9 bases. The V and J ends lost 7 bases and 4 bases, in that order; junction bases with no gene match: 8. CDR1 is ENHRY and CDR2 is SYGVKD in the germline V gene. This CDR3 region has 15 residues. The CDR3 reads CAIKTGTGPYNEQFF. CDR3 nucleotides: TGTGCCATCAAGACCGGGACAGGGCCTTACAATGAGCAGTTCTTC.

The V call is TRBV7-2, the J call TRBJ2-3; D possibly uses TRBD1 or TRBD2 (6 bases each). The germline V and J ends were trimmed by 5 bases and 5 bases, with 17 bases remaining between them. Germline V CDR1 and CDR2: SGHTA, FQGNSA. The CDR3 consists of 15 residues. The CDR3, as DNA: TGTGCCAGCAGCGTACCCACGGGGGCAGGAGATACGCAGTATTTT. Translation: CASSVPTGAGDTQYF. The variable domain in full, with the rest retrieved from reference TRBV7-2 and TRBJ2-3, is GAGVSQSPSNKVTEKGKDVELRCDPISGHTALYWYRQSLGQGLEFLIYFQGNSAPDKSGLPSDRFSAERTGGSVSTLTIQRTQQEDSAVYLCASSVPTGAGDTQYFGPGTRLTVL.

This clonotype came up a few times. The chain employs TRBV7-9 and TRBJ2-1; D ambiguous. The CDR3 sequence is 14 residues long. Deletions cut 10 bases from V and 1 base from J, with 14 bases between. Germline-derived CDR1 and CDR2 are SEHNR and FQNEAQ (reference sequence). In DNA form, the CDR3 reads TGTGCCACCAGTGGTCGGGCTTCCTACAATGAGCAGTTCTTC. Its translation: CATSGRASYNEQFF.

This clonotype was recorded a few times. This chain connects TRBV4-1 to TRBJ2-7; no clear D. Germline values: CDR1 MGHRA, CDR2 YSYEKL. The CDR3 loop spans 14 amino acids. Trimming stripped 1 base from V and 3 bases from J, with 10 bases between. The CDR3 region has the DNA TGCGCCAGCAGCCAAGTCGACGGCTACTACGAGCAGTACTTC. Translation: CASSQVDGYYEQYF.

This clonotype turned up a few times. The V and J genes are TRBV7-2 and TRBJ1-2; 10 bases are a match to TRBD1. Germline lookup yields CDR1 SGHTA and CDR2 FQGNSA. V lost 3 bases, J lost 8 bases, and 9 bases stayed unmatched. This CDR3 comprises 15 residues. The CDR3 bases are TGTGCCAGCAGCTTCAGTCCCGGGACAGGGGACGGCTACACCTTC. As protein: CASSFSPGTGDGYTF. Based on the CDR3 plus reference TRBV7-2 and TRBJ1-2, the full variable domain is GAGVSQSPSNKVTEKGKDVELRCDPISGHTALYWYRQSLGQGLEFLIYFQGNSAPDKSGLPSDRFSAERTGGSVSTLTIQRTQQEDSAVYLCASSFSPGTGDGYTFGSGTRLTVV.

This clonotype has more than one count but fewer than ten. The chain couples TRBV18 to TRBJ1-1, with D unclear. Germline V gene data show CDR1 as KGHSH and CDR2 as LQKENI. The ends were cut back, 2 bases at V and 1 base at J, with 8 bases in the middle. The CDR3 sequence is 14 residues long. Here the CDR3 reads CASSPSIGNTEAFF. The CDR3 region has the DNA TGTGCCAGCTCACCATCCATCGGGAACACTGAAGCTTTCTTT.

The chain carries TRBV20-1 and TRBJ2-3; 10 nucleotides match TRBD2. The V and J ends lost 0 bases and 0 bases, in that order; junction bases with no gene match: 3. Germline assignment: CDR1 DFQATT and CDR2 SNEGSKA (reference sequence). The CDR3 is 16 amino acids. The chain's CDR3 is CSARDRLAGSTDTQYF. CDR3 sequence (DNA): TGCAGTGCTAGAGATCGACTAGCGGGCAGCACAGATACGCAGTATTTT.

This clonotype occurred a few times. The V call is TRBV10-3, the J call TRBJ2-7; D unresolved. CDR3 length equals 14 residues. Germline V gives CDR1 ENHRY, CDR2 SYGVKD. V was trimmed by 7 bases and J by 0 bases, leaving 13 bases between them. The CDR3 sequence: CAIKPGQNSYEQYF. The CDR3 nucleotides read TGTGCCATCAAGCCGGGTCAGAACTCCTACGAGCAGTACTTC.

This clonotype was seen only a few times. The V call is TRBV10-3, the J call TRBJ2-1; TRBD2 aligns across 10 bases. In germline, CDR1 is ENHRY, CDR2 SYGVKD. The CDR3 contains 15 residues. Unmatched junction bases numbered 3, after V lost 2 bases and J lost 5 bases. Here the CDR3 reads CAISEPGLAHNEQFF. DNA for the CDR3: TGTGCCATCAGTGAGCCGGGACTAGCGCACAATGAGCAGTTCTTC.

The chain links TRBV10-2 to TRBJ2-4; maybe TRBD1 (5 bases). The better agreement between TRBJ2-7 and the DNA end casts doubt on the J call. The germline gives CDR1 WSHSY, CDR2 SAAADI. The CDR3 is 15 residues long. The CDR3 here is CASSDGGAPVFEQYF. For the CDR3, the DNA is TGCGCCAGCAGTGATGGTGGGGCGCCGGTATTCGAGCAGTACTTC.

Only a few counts were recorded for this clonotype. V and J are TRBV6-2 or TRBV6-3 and TRBJ2-7, with D hard to call. This CDR3 contains 15 residues. The ends were cut back, 4 bases at V and 2 bases at J, with 15 bases in the middle. Germline assignment: CDR1 MNHEY and CDR2 SVGEGT. The CDR3 bases are TGTGCCAGCAGTTCCCTACTCGTTACCACCTACGAGCAGTACTTC. Protein product: CASSSLLVTTYEQYF.

This clonotype has a handful of counts. V and J are TRBV12-3 or TRBV12-4 and TRBJ2-5; 12 nucleotides agree with TRBD2. CDR3 length: 16 residues. Trimming at V came to 7 bases and at J to 2 bases, leaving 8 bases not matched to a gene. CDR3 protein: CASTRTSGTFQETQYF. The CDR3 DNA is TGTGCCAGCACCCGGACTAGCGGGACCTTTCAAGAGACCCAGTACTTC.